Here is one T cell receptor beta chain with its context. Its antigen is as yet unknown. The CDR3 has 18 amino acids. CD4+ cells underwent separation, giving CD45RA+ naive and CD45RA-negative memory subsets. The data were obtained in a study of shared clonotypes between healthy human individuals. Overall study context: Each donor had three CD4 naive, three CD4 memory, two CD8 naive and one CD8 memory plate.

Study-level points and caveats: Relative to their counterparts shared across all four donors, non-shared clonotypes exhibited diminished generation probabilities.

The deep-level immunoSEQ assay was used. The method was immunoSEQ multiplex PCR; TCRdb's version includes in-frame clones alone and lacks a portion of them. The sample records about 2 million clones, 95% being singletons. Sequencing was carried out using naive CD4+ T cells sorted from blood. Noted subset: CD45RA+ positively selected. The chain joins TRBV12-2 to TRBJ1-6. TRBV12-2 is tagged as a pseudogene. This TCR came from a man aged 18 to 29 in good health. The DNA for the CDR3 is TGTGCAAGTCGCTTACCCCACCGGCGACCCACCTATAATTCACCCCTCCACTTT. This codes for CASRLPHRRPTYNSPLHF.